The 21 T cell receptor beta chains listed next were all sequenced from one sample in a study of T cell changes during pregnancy in multiple sclerosis. Sequencing used immunoSEQ multiplex PCR; TCRdb keeps in-frame clones, though not all of them. The sample lists some 76,000 clones; about nine tenths were seen once. Sequenced here: CD4+ T cells from peripheral blood mononuclear cells, sampled after pregnancy. The receptors were gathered from a female donor with multiple sclerosis, enrolled in a pregnancy study.

The chain is built from TRBV7-9 and TRBJ2-4; 13 positions match TRBD2. J lost 12 bases, V lost 5 bases, and 4 bases had no gene match. Germline V lookup: CDR1 SEHNR, CDR2 FQNEAQ (reference sequence). The CDR3 runs to 13 residues. The CDR3 DNA reads as TGTGCCAGCAGCCGAACTAGCGGGGGGGATCAGTACTTC. The encoded protein is CASSRTSGGDQYF.

The rearrangement links TRBV5-4 to TRBJ2-3; 7 positions agree with TRBD1. V lost 4 bases to trimming and J lost 4 bases; unmatched junction nucleotides: 6. In germline, CDR1 is SGHNT, CDR2 YYREEE (reference sequence). CDR3 length: 14 amino acids. The CDR3 spells CASSKTGSPDTQYF. The CDR3 DNA is TGTGCCAGCAGCAAGACAGGGTCCCCAGATACGCAGTATTTT.

This rearrangement joins TRBV5-1 to TRBJ1-1; unclear D gene. V was clipped by 2 bases and J by 1 base, with 9 bases between them. Germline V gene lookup returns CDR1 SGHRS and CDR2 YFSETQ. The CDR3 contains 14 residues. CDR3: CASSLVEGNTEAFF. The CDR3 DNA sequence: TGCGCCAGCAGCTTAGTGGAGGGGAACACTGAAGCTTTCTTT. Looking up the rest from reference TRBV5-1 and TRBJ1-1 gives the full variable domain: KAGVTQTPRYLIKTRGQQVTLSCSPISGHRSVSWYQQTPGQGLQFLFEYFSETQRNKGNFPGRFSGRQFSNSRSEMNVSTLELGDSALYLCASSLVEGNTEAFFGQGTRLTVV.

This clone was recorded only once. The chain has TRBV9 and TRBJ2-5, with 7 bases matching TRBD2. Germline values: CDR1 SGDLS, CDR2 YYNGEE. This CDR3 region has 17 residues. Germline trimming cut 0 bases from V and 2 bases from J; bases unmatched to any gene: 10. This chain's CDR3 is CASSVDPSGKSQETQYF. The CDR3, as DNA: TGTGCCAGCAGCGTAGATCCTAGCGGAAAATCTCAAGAGACCCAGTACTTC.

V and J are TRBV10-3 and TRBJ2-5, with TRBD2 identical over 10 bases. The germline gives CDR1 ENHRY, CDR2 SYGVKD. The CDR3 runs 14 residues. V lost 6 bases to trimming and J lost 3 bases; unmatched junction nucleotides: 4. The CDR3: CAIRGAGGEETQYF. As DNA, the CDR3 is TGTGCCATCAGGGGAGCGGGGGGGGAAGAGACCCAGTACTTC.

CDR3 region: CASSTTASGANVLTF. The CDR3 DNA reads as TGCGCCAGCAGCACGACTGCCTCTGGGGCCAACGTCCTGACTTTC. The V gene is TRBV5-1, the J gene TRBJ2-6; D is ambiguous. This CDR3 spans 15 amino acids. Looked up from germline, CDR1 is SGHRS and CDR2 is YFSETQ. The V end lost 4 bases, the J end lost 0 bases, and 8 bases lay between the germline ends.

The V and J genes are TRBV18 and TRBJ1-5; 8 bases map to TRBD1. CDR1 is KGHSH, CDR2 LQKENI, per germline. CDR3 length equals 13 residues. V shed 8 bases and J 4 bases; nucleotides not matched to a gene: 4. The chain's CDR3 is CASQNRGNQPQHF. As DNA, the CDR3 is TGTGCCAGCCAGAACAGGGGGAATCAGCCCCAGCATTTT.

There are a few counts of this clone. The chain uses TRBV28 and TRBJ1-4, with 7 bases identical to TRBD1. This CDR3 has 15 residues. The V gene end was trimmed by 2 bases and the J gene end by 3 bases; junction bases not matched to a gene: 3. Germline lookup yields CDR1 MDHEN and CDR2 SYDVKM. The CDR3 sequence is CASSLPGTANEKLFF. As DNA, the CDR3 is TGTGCCAGCAGTTTACCCGGGACAGCTAATGAAAAACTGTTTTTT.

This chain connects TRBV21-1 to TRBJ1-4; no check of the table's D call, TRBD1, against the DNA was made. TRBV21-1 is marked as a pseudogene. This CDR3 spans 14 amino acids. CDR3 bases: TGTGCCAGCAGCAATGACAGGGGTCGGGAAAAACTGTTTTTT. This codes for CASSNDRGREKLFF.

The chain recombines TRBV10-3 with TRBJ2-1; 9 positions agree with TRBD2. This CDR3 is built from 16 residues. The ends lost 0 bases at V and 4 bases at J; junction bases unmatched: 4. The germline CDR1 and CDR2 sequences are ENHRY and SYGVKD. The CDR3 loop is CAISESSGGLYNEQFF. The DNA for the CDR3 is TGTGCCATCAGTGAGTCGAGCGGGGGGCTTTACAATGAGCAGTTCTTC.

This chain connects TRBV7-9 to TRBJ1-1; D unclear. The CDR3 runs to 13 residues. V was cut by 3 bases and J by 1 base, with 6 bases left in between. The germline V gene encodes CDR1 SEHNR and CDR2 FQNEAQ (reference sequence). CDR3 bases: TGTGCCAGCAGCTTGGCGGAGAACACTGAAGCTTTCTTT. It specifies CASSLAENTEAFF.

This clone was observed once. The rearrangement joins TRBV7-3 to TRBJ2-1, with D tentatively TRBD2 (5 bases). Germline-derived CDR1 and CDR2 are SGHTA and FQGTGA. CDR3 length equals 18 residues. V shed 0 bases and J shed 5 bases, with 20 bases lying between them. The CDR3 loop is CASSLTGALGGKDNEQFF. The CDR3 DNA reads TGTGCCAGCAGCTTAACGGGAGCACTAGGCGGTAAGGACAATGAGCAGTTCTTC. The complete variable domain, with remaining parts taken from reference TRBV7-3 and TRBJ2-1, reads GAGVSQTPSNKVTEKGKYVELRCDPISGHTALYWYRQSLGQGPEFLIYFQGTGAADDSGLPNDRFFAVRPEGSVSTLKIQRTERGDSAVYLCASSLTGALGGKDNEQFFGPGTRLTVL.

This chain joins TRBV19 and TRBJ2-2; D call uncertain. The V end was cut by 2 bases, the J end by 6 bases, with 13 bases between. This CDR3 is 15 amino acids long. CDR1 LNHDA and CDR2 SQIVND come from the germline V gene (reference sequence). CDR3 residues: CASSIRGRVPGELFF. In DNA, the CDR3 is TGTGCCAGTAGTATAAGAGGTCGGGTCCCCGGGGAGCTGTTTTTT. Combining the CDR3 with reference TRBV19 and TRBJ2-2 gives the whole variable domain DGGITQSPKYLFRKEGQNVTLSCEQNLNHDAMYWYRQDPGQGLRLIYYSQIVNDFQKGDIAEGYSVSREKKESFPLTVTSAQKNPTAFYLCASSIRGRVPGELFFGEGSRLTVL.

The rearrangement uses TRBV19 and TRBJ1-1; D gene ambiguous. The CDR3 contains 13 residues. The V end lost 5 bases, the J end lost 6 bases, and 13 bases lay between the germline ends. CDR1 LNHDA and CDR2 SQIVND come from the germline V gene (reference sequence). The chain's CDR3 is CASSFIPGAEAFF. In nucleotides, the CDR3 is TGTGCCAGTAGTTTTATCCCGGGAGCTGAAGCTTTCTTT.

This clone was seen only once. The chain couples TRBV1 to TRBJ1-2. TRBV1 is described as a pseudogene. The CDR3 is 15 amino acids. The CDR3 nucleotides are TGCACCAGCAGCCACGGTCGGGGAGCTAACTATGGCTACACCTTC. Translation: CTSSHGRGANYGYTF.

V gene TRBV28 combines with J gene TRBJ2-2; weak D call: TRBD2 (5 bases). The germline CDR1 and CDR2 sequences are MDHEN and SYDVKM. The CDR3 runs 14 residues. Trimming removed 3 bases at V and 4 bases at J, with 9 bases between. The CDR3 DNA follows: TGTGCCAGCAGTTTTGGGCGGGTCACCGGGGAGCTGTTTTTT. Its protein product is CASSFGRVTGELFF.

V and J are TRBV7-9 and TRBJ2-2; possible D gene TRBD1, 7 bases. CDR3 length: 14 residues. CDR1 SEHNR and CDR2 FQNEAQ come from the germline V gene (reference sequence). V lost 2 bases and J 5 bases, leaving 9 bases between the germline ends. As DNA, the CDR3 is TGTGCCAGCAGCTTATCAGGGGGGACCGGGGAGCTGTTTTTT. This translates into CASSLSGGTGELFF.

V is TRBV7-9 and J is TRBJ1-1; no reliable D call. The CDR3 consists of 15 residues. Germline loops: CDR1 SEHNR, CDR2 FQNEAQ (reference sequence). Deletions cut 6 bases from V and 5 bases from J, with 19 bases between. The CDR3 here is CASRGPATGFTEAFF. DNA of the CDR3: TGTGCCAGCAGGGGTCCAGCGACGGGGTTTACTGAAGCTTTCTTT.

CDR3 sequence reads: CASSTGLAEGSYNEQFF. In DNA, the CDR3 is TGTGCCAGCAGCACCGGACTAGCGGAAGGCTCCTACAATGAGCAGTTCTTC. This chain joins TRBV21-1 and TRBJ2-1; the table's D gene call, TRBD2, was not cross checked with the DNA. TRBV21-1 is listed as a pseudogene. The CDR3 is made up of 17 amino acids.

CDR3: CASSLGLAAYNEQFF. The DNA of the CDR3 is TGTGCCAGCAGCTTAGGACTAGCCGCCTACAATGAGCAGTTCTTC. The V gene is TRBV7-2, the J gene TRBJ2-1; 7 nucleotides align to TRBD2. This CDR3 is 15 amino acids long. After removal of 1 base from V and 2 bases from J, the junction contained 2 bases not matched to a gene. Germline V lookup: CDR1 SGHTA, CDR2 FQGNSA.

This rearrangement joins TRBV5-1 to TRBJ2-7, with 10 bases aligning to TRBD1. Germline V gene lookup returns CDR1 SGHRS and CDR2 YFSETQ. The CDR3 has 15 residues. Trimming removed 2 bases from V and 2 bases from J; junction bases left unmatched: 4. CDR3 in amino acids: CASSLIGQGAYEQYF. CDR3 bases: TGCGCCAGCAGCTTAATTGGACAGGGGGCCTACGAGCAGTACTTC.